This is a list of T cell receptor beta chains from one sample in a study of T cell responses to AZD1222 COVID-19 vaccine. Libraries were prepared by immunoSEQ multiplex PCR; TCRdb keeps only in-frame clonotypes and omits some of them. The sample contains about 140,000 clones, approximately 90% of which appear only once. This specimen was peripheral blood, taken on day 0 of AZD1222 vaccination. These receptors all stem from an adult in good health. The CDR3 runs from the conserved cysteine through the conserved F or W. The order of the fields is clone size, V gene, D gene, J gene, CDR3 length, CDR3 protein, CDR3 DNA. The D gene is left open where the match is weak. Only part of the rows carry a size: once, few, many, or a class if the clone is expanded.

size: -; V: TRBV11-2; D: -; J: TRBJ2-2; length: 16; CDR3: CASSSKWGAYGGELFF; DNA: TGTGCCAGCAGCTCAAAGTGGGGGGCTTACGGCGGGGAGCTGTTTTTT
size: -; V: TRBV19; D: TRBD1; J: TRBJ1-4; length: 13; CDR3: CATRGQGGEKLFF; DNA: TGTGCCACCAGGGGACAGGGTGGTGAAAAACTGTTTTTT
size: -; V: TRBV18; D: -; J: TRBJ1-5; length: 15; CDR3: CASSPVGSSNQPQHF; DNA: TGTGCCAGCTCACCAGTAGGGTCTAGCAATCAGCCCCAGCATTTT
size: -; V: TRBV5-1; D: -; J: TRBJ2-4; length: 14; CDR3: CASSWGGDKNIQYF; DNA: TGCGCCAGCAGCTGGGGTGGGGACAAAAACATTCAGTACTTC
size: -; V: TRBV28; D: -; J: TRBJ1-6; length: 15; CDR3: CASSPLGAAFRGIHF; DNA: TGTGCCAGCAGTCCCCTCGGGGCGGCCTTTAGGGGTATCCACTTT
size: -; V: TRBV5-1; D: TRBD2; J: TRBJ2-7; length: 19; CDR3: CASSRRADSGRDLRNEQYF; DNA: TGCGCCAGCAGCCGACGCGCCGACAGCGGGAGGGACCTCCGGAACGAGCAGTACTTC
size: -; V: TRBV2; D: -; J: TRBJ2-3; length: 16; CDR3: CASSEGPGWGTDTQYF; DNA: TGTGCCAGCAGTGAAGGCCCAGGGTGGGGCACAGATACGCAGTATTTT
size: -; V: TRBV5-4; D: -; J: TRBJ2-1; length: 12; CDR3: CASSFSGDEQFF; DNA: TGTGCCAGCAGCTTTTCCGGTGATGAGCAGTTCTTC
size: -; V: TRBV11-3; D: TRBD2; J: TRBJ2-7; length: 15; CDR3: CASSSGLAGSYEQYF; DNA: TGTGCCAGCAGCTCTGGACTAGCGGGCTCCTACGAGCAGTACTTC
size: -; V: TRBV9; D: TRBD2; J: TRBJ2-2; length: 18; CDR3: CASSGNTGTSGYTGELFF; DNA: TGTGCCAGCAGCGGGAACACCGGGACTAGCGGCTACACCGGGGAGCTGTTTTTT
size: few; V: TRBV11-2; D: -; J: TRBJ2-7; length: 14; CDR3: CASSLERTSYEQYF; DNA: TGTGCCAGCAGCTTAGAGAGAACTTCCTACGAGCAGTACTTC
size: once; V: TRBV18; D: -; J: TRBJ2-7; length: 17; CDR3: CASSPPFAGVPAYEQYF; DNA: TGTGCCAGCTCACCACCGTTTGCCGGAGTACCGGCCTACGAGCAGTACTTC